One sample yielded the 11 T cell receptor beta chains listed below, sequenced in a study of vaccination effects on CD4 cells after COVID-19. Following a 10-day culture, CD4+ T cells were purified. Method: immunoSEQ multiplex PCR; TCRdb's copy keeps in-frame clones and lacks some. This sample has under 30,000 clones, with about 60% found just once. Their target antigens are unknown. The sample consisted of CD4+ T cells from PBMCs cultured without peptide, taken before COVID-19 vaccination. The source of these receptors is a human donor who received a COVID-19 vaccine.

This clone has a handful of counts. The chain links TRBV29-1 to TRBJ2-3; maybe TRBD1 (6 bases). This CDR3 is built from 13 residues. V lost 4 bases to trimming and J lost 3 bases, with 11 bases between them. CDR1 is SQVTM and CDR2 is ANQGSEA in the germline V gene. The CDR3 region has the DNA TGCAGCGTTGCTGGGGGCGGTACAGATACGCAGTATTTT. This translates into CSVAGGGTDTQYF.

V gene TRBV19 combines with J gene TRBJ1-3, with TRBD1 matching over 8 bases. The germline CDR1 and CDR2 sequences are LNHDA and SQIVND (reference sequence). The V gene end was trimmed by 1 base and the J gene end by 8 bases; junction bases not matched to a gene: 10. This CDR3 has 16 amino acids. The CDR3 region is CASSIVQRTGRDTIYF. The CDR3 bases are TGTGCCAGTAGTATAGTGCAAAGGACAGGGAGGGACACCATATATTTT. Drawing the rest from reference TRBV19 and TRBJ1-3, the complete variable domain is DGGITQSPKYLFRKEGQNVTLSCEQNLNHDAMYWYRQDPGQGLRLIYYSQIVNDFQKGDIAEGYSVSREKKESFPLTVTSAQKNPTAFYLCASSIVQRTGRDTIYFGEGSWLTVV.

This sequence joins TRBV15 and TRBJ1-5, with a tentative D call TRBD1 (5 bases). Germline CDR1 and CDR2: LNHNV and YYDKDF (reference sequence). This CDR3 contains 12 residues. Trimming took 5 bases from V and 9 from J, leaving 11 bases between them. The CDR3 loop is CATSSGRAPQHF. For the CDR3, the DNA is TGTGCCACCAGCTCGGGGCGGGCGCCCCAGCATTTT.

The chain is built from TRBV5-1 and TRBJ1-2, with D unclear. V shed 3 bases and J shed 5 bases, with 14 bases lying between them. Germline lookup yields CDR1 SGHRS and CDR2 YFSETQ. The CDR3 contains 14 residues. CDR3 sequence reads: CASSSLTTDYGYTF. The CDR3 DNA reads as TGCGCCAGCAGCTCGCTGACAACCGATTATGGCTACACCTTC.

The rearrangement joins TRBV9 to TRBJ1-1; D unresolved. CDR1 SGDLS and CDR2 YYNGEE come from the germline V gene. This CDR3 comprises 14 residues. V was clipped by 3 bases and J by 0 bases, with 9 bases between them. The CDR3 spells CASSGNSLNTEAFF. CDR3 coding DNA: TGTGCCAGCAGCGGTAACAGCCTGAACACTGAAGCTTTCTTT.

This chain joins TRBV7-2 and TRBJ1-2; 7 positions match TRBD1. The germline V gene has CDR1 SGHTA and CDR2 FQGNSA. CDR3 length: 13 amino acids. V shed 4 bases, J shed 13 bases, and the junction held 12 bases outside the gene matches. The CDR3, as DNA: TGTGCCAGCAGCTACTATATAGACAGGGAAGTCACCTTC. Protein: CASSYYIDREVTF.

This clone is labeled medium-sized. The chain joins TRBV10-3 to TRBJ1-2; no clear D. This CDR3 has 13 amino acids. V was cut by 7 bases and J by 3 bases, with 12 bases left in between. From germline, CDR1 is ENHRY and CDR2 SYGVKD. The CDR3 sequence is CAITRTPHYGYTF. The CDR3 bases are TGTGCCATCACTAGGACTCCTCACTATGGCTACACCTTC.

The chain carries TRBV30 and TRBJ1-3, with no clear D. The CDR3 extends over 16 amino acids. The V gene lost 2 bases and the J gene lost 0 bases, with 14 bases spanning the gap. CDR1 GTSNPN and CDR2 SVGIG come from the germline V gene (reference sequence). CDR3 sequence (DNA): TGTGCCTGGAGTAGCGCAGGCGACCTCTCTGGAAACACCATATATTTT. Encoded protein: CAWSSAGDLSGNTIYF.

The genes are TRBV19 and TRBJ1-1; D unclear. Germline V lookup: CDR1 LNHDA, CDR2 SQIVND (reference sequence). The CDR3 contains 18 residues. V was shortened by 1 base and J by 0 bases, with 18 bases between the two germline ends. Written as DNA, the CDR3 is TGTGCCAGTAGTATAGGTACTTTTACCTGGGGTATGAACACTGAAGCTTTCTTT. Its translation: CASSIGTFTWGMNTEAFF.

The V call is TRBV10-3, the J call TRBJ2-1; D may be TRBD1 or TRBD2 (5 bases each). CDR1 and CDR2 from the germline V gene are ENHRY and SYGVKD. The CDR3 length is 12 residues. Trimming took 0 bases from V and 11 from J, leaving 8 bases between them. This chain's CDR3 is CAISESEGQQFF. CDR3 DNA sequence: TGTGCCATCAGTGAGTCCGAGGGACAGCAGTTCTTC.

V is TRBV4-1 and J is TRBJ2-7; D is perhaps TRBD2 (5 bases). The CDR3 has 16 amino acids. Trimming shortened V by 2 bases and J by 5 bases, and 19 bases separated the two germline ends. Germline V gene sequence: CDR1 MGHRA, CDR2 YSYEKL. The CDR3 loop reads CASSQQPGLEGDEQYF. As DNA, the CDR3 is TGCGCCAGCAGCCAACAACCGGGCCTCGAGGGCGACGAGCAGTACTTC.